Included here is one T cell receptor (beta chain) sequence, with context. As yet, its antigen is unknown. Diagnosis used clinical symptoms, serum thyroxine, TRAb, thyroid ultrasound and orbital computed tomography. CDR1 is SGHAT, CDR2 FQNNGV, per germline. CDR3 size: 23 residues. The germline V and J ends were trimmed by 5 bases and 0 bases, with 37 bases remaining between them. The TCR beta CDR3 regions underwent amplification from RNA transcripts. In the first round, RT-PCR was carried out with HTBI primers, and a multiplex PCR formed the second round. TCRdb used MiXCR to reprocess the multiplex PCR reads, holding one entry per CDR3 protein. There are 52,000 or so distinct CDR3 sequences in the sample; approximately 50% occur only once, and over 3.5% lies in the top ten. The sample belongs to a study of Graves' ophthalmopathy and Graves' hyperthyroidism. Notes on the study in general: For predicting ophthalmopathy progression, the model had around 64% sensitivity and around 72% specificity.

The chain recombines TRBV11-2 with TRBJ1-1; maybe TRBD1 (5 bases). The source of this sequence is an adult woman with Graves' ophthalmopathy. Source material: peripheral blood. This chain's CDR3 is CASSLLVGTSGSRIRLMNTEAFF. The CDR3 DNA reads TGTGCCAGCAGCCTACTGGTTGGGACTAGCGGGAGCAGAATACGACTCATGAACACTGAAGCTTTCTTT. Based on the CDR3 plus reference TRBV11-2 and TRBJ1-1, the full variable domain is EAGVAQSPRYKIIEKRQSVAFWCNPISGHATLYWYQQILGQGPKLLIQFQNNGVVDDSQLPKDRFSAERLKGVDSTLKIQPAKLEDSAVYLCASSLLVGTSGSRIRLMNTEAFFGQGTRLTVV.